A single sample gave rise to the 11 T cell receptor beta chains below, sequenced in a study of blood T cells in healthy people across ages. A second about 7 to 12 cycle PCR used barcoded and J-beta primers. Each CDR3 protein gets one entry after TCRdb re-called the 5' RACE reads with MiXCR. The sample comprises about 1.7 million distinct CDR3 sequences, 28% of which are singletons, and roughly 8.2% rests with the top ten. The sample was blood. The receptors shown here come from a woman aged 25 to 39 in good health.

This chain connects TRBV2 to TRBJ2-7; 8 nucleotides align to TRBD2. The V gene's germline CDR1 is SNHLY and CDR2 FYNNEI. The CDR3 length is 14 residues. Unmatched junction bases numbered 14, after V lost 6 bases and J lost 10 bases. CDR3 protein: CASSVYEGTRGQYF. Written as DNA, the CDR3 is TGTGCCAGCAGCGTGTACGAAGGGACTAGGGGTCAGTACTTC.

This clonotype turned up a few times. The chain employs TRBV19 and TRBJ2-1; D may match TRBD1 or TRBD2 (6 bases each). The CDR3 runs to 14 residues. Per germline, CDR1 LNHDA and CDR2 SQIVND (reference sequence). With 3 bases removed from V and 8 bases from J, the gap between germline ends came to 14 bases. CDR3 nucleotide sequence: TGTGCCAGTAGTATTGGTCCAAGGGGGGATGAGCAGTTCTTC. Protein product: CASSIGPRGDEQFF.

Comment on this clonotype: This could be a read error, since a much larger clone is one nucleotide away. This chain links TRBV29-1 with TRBJ1-6, with D unclear. With 4 bases removed from V and 10 bases from J, the gap between germline ends came to 20 bases. In germline, CDR1 is SQVTM, CDR2 ANQGSEA. The CDR3 runs to 15 residues. CDR3 sequence reads: CSVATSGRARSPLHF. CDR3 sequence (DNA): TGCAGCGTTGCCACGAGCGGACGGGCGAGGTCACCCCTCCACTTT.

Concerning this clonotype: The junction and the germline gene differ at one end; a read error may be behind it. This sequence joins TRBV6-6 and TRBJ2-1, with D maybe TRBD2 (5 bases). CDR1 is MNHNY and CDR2 is SVGAGI in the germline V gene (reference sequence). The CDR3 has 16 amino acids. The CDR3 region is CASSYSGRSSCNEQFF. CDR3 DNA: TGTGCCAGCAGTTACTCTGGGAGAAGCTCCTGCAATGAGCAGTTCTTC.

On this clonotype: A much larger clonotype is one base distant, so this may be a read error. This chain's CDR3 is CASSSGQQNTEAFF. DNA of the CDR3: TGCGCCAGCAGCTCGGGACAGCAGAACACTGAAGCTTTCTTT. The chain couples TRBV5-1 to TRBJ1-1, with 7 bases that match TRBD1. This CDR3 spans 14 amino acids. Losses at the gene ends were 3 bases for V and 1 base for J; bases not matched to a gene: 3. Germline CDR1 reads SGHRS; CDR2 reads YFSETQ.

This clonotype was seen ten or more times. The V gene is TRBV5-6, the J gene TRBJ2-1; 10 nucleotides match TRBD2. The CDR3 covers 15 residues. In germline, CDR1 is SGHDT, CDR2 YYEEEE. V shed 2 bases, J shed 5 bases, and the junction held 4 bases outside the gene matches. The CDR3 nucleotides read TGTGCCAGCAGCTTAGTACTAGCGGGAAACAATGAGCAGTTCTTC. This sequence encodes CASSLVLAGNNEQFF.

This chain links TRBV11-2 with TRBJ2-7; 7 nucleotides agree with TRBD2. Germline CDR1 SGHAT, CDR2 FQNNGV. The CDR3 totals 15 residues. V shed 6 bases, J shed 0 bases, and the junction held 8 bases outside the gene matches. CDR3 in DNA: TGTGCCAGCAGACCTACTAGCGATAGCTCCTACGAGCAGTACTTC. Amino acid sequence: CASRPTSDSSYEQYF.

This chain joins TRBV20-1 and TRBJ1-5; D gene uncertain. The germline V and J ends were trimmed by 5 bases and 4 bases, with 12 bases remaining between them. Germline CDR1 and CDR2: DFQATT and SNEGSKA (reference sequence). The CDR3 runs 13 residues. The CDR3 reads CSAPRTGNQPQHF. The CDR3 region has the DNA TGCAGTGCTCCCCGGACGGGAAATCAGCCCCAGCATTTT.

This clonotype was detected ten times or more. The rearrangement joins TRBV5-1 to TRBJ2-5; a possible D gene is TRBD1 (6 bases). Germline loops: CDR1 SGHRS, CDR2 YFSETQ. This CDR3 is built from 16 residues. Trimming took off 7 bases at V and 2 bases at J, with 21 bases between the two ends. CDR3 in amino acids: CASSSSVGAWQETQYF. The DNA for the CDR3 is TGCGCCAGCTCCTCCTCGGTGGGGGCATGGCAAGAGACCCAGTACTTC.

This clonotype was seen many times. This chain uses TRBV10-3 with TRBJ1-1; D gene unclear. This CDR3 comprises 11 residues. Germline CDR1 is ENHRY and CDR2 is SYGVKD. Trimming took off 6 bases at V and 3 bases at J, with 5 bases between the two ends. CDR3 coding DNA: TGTGCCATCAGGCAAGACACTGAAGCTTTCTTT. Translation gives CAIRQDTEAFF.

This clonotype has only a few counts. A read error may produce the germline difference seen at one junction end. V gene TRBV18 combines with J gene TRBJ2-5, with D possibly being TRBD1 or TRBD2 (5 bases each). Germline V CDR1 and CDR2: KGHSH, LQKENI. The CDR3 is made up of 14 amino acids. The CDR3 loop reads CAGSPGTQVETQYF. The DNA of the CDR3 is TGTGCCGGCTCACCTGGGACGCAAGTGGAGACCCAGTACTTC.